This T cell receptor beta chain was recorded in a study of neurological immune-mediated disorders. This clonotype was seen repeatedly, ten times or more. Every sequencing run produced over 180 million TCR-beta sequences that came from 15-18 subjects. Each CDR3 protein is one row after TCRdb ran MiXCR on the 5' RACE reads. Of 70,000 to 90,000 distinct CDR3 sequences listed, 4.5% to 6.5% were seen once; the top ten hold 2.2%. The V gene's germline CDR1 is KGHSH and CDR2 LQKENI. The length of the CDR3 is 15 residues. With 11 bases removed from V and 0 bases from J, the gap between germline ends came to 17 bases.

This chain joins TRBV18 and TRBJ2-1, with a weak D call TRBD2 (6 bases). The sequence came from a woman in her twenties or thirties with multiple sclerosis. The sequencing sample was made of PBMCs. The CDR3 DNA sequence: TGTGCCTCCTCTCCCCCCGGGAGCTCCTACAATGAGCAGTTCTTC. Protein product: CASSPPGSSYNEQFF.